The next 28 T cell receptor beta chains were all read from a single sample in a study of shared clonotypes between healthy human individuals (dated by TCRdb to 2018 to 2020). Library creation used the immunoSEQ multiplex PCR assay. As stored in TCRdb, this immuneACCESS dataset retains in-frame rearrangements with V and J assigned. A fraction of the clones does not appear; measured against another copy, unresolved V genes explain less than half of the discrepancy, and the remainder lacks a known reason. The sample table holds approximately 980,000 clones, of which approximately 80% were seen once. Of the sample, about 1.5% falls within the top ten clones. Sequenced sample: memory CD4+ T cells sorted from blood. The cell subset or site label, as the study defines it: CD45RA-negative fraction. Every receptor here comes from a man aged 18-30 years in good health.

The rearrangement links TRBV7-9 to TRBJ1-6; unclear D gene. V was pared by 8 bases and J by 8 bases, with 7 bases between. This CDR3 is built from 11 residues. Germline V CDR1 and CDR2: SEHNR, FQNEAQ (reference sequence). The CDR3 bases are TGTGCCAGCGCAAGGGATTCACCCCTCCACTTT. As protein: CASARDSPLHF.

This clone was seen just once. The chain uses TRBV9 and TRBJ2-5, with D perhaps TRBD2 (6 bases). Per germline, CDR1 SGDLS and CDR2 YYNGEE. Trimming took 0 bases from V and 3 from J, leaving 15 bases between them. The CDR3 loop spans 16 amino acids. The CDR3 coding sequence is TGTGCCAGCAGCGTAGGACTCGCGGGATTGGAAGAGACCCAGTACTTC. Translating gives CASSVGLAGLEETQYF.

The rearrangement uses TRBV5-1 and TRBJ2-5; TRBD1 aligns across 8 bases. The CDR3 covers 17 residues. CDR1 and CDR2 (germline): SGHRS, YFSETQ. Trimming at V came to 0 bases and at J to 4 bases, leaving 11 bases not matched to a gene. This CDR3 reads CASSLDRASGGRETQYF. The CDR3 nucleotides read TGCGCCAGCAGCTTGGACCGGGCGTCAGGGGGCAGAGAGACCCAGTACTTC. Full variable domain (remainder filled in from reference TRBV5-1 and TRBJ2-5): KAGVTQTPRYLIKTRGQQVTLSCSPISGHRSVSWYQQTPGQGLQFLFEYFSETQRNKGNFPGRFSGRQFSNSRSEMNVSTLELGDSALYLCASSLDRASGGRETQYFGPGTRLLVL.

The chain employs TRBV28 and TRBJ2-2; 13 bases map to TRBD2. Unmatched junction bases numbered 5, after V lost 6 bases and J lost 4 bases. This CDR3 is 16 amino acids long. Germline V gene sequence: CDR1 MDHEN, CDR2 SYDVKM. In DNA, the CDR3 is TGTGCCAGCAGCCATGGACTAGCGGGGGTCACCGGGGAGCTGTTTTTT. It translates to CASSHGLAGVTGELFF.

The CDR3 region is CAWSSIQGGLVFF. DNA of the CDR3: TGTGCCTGGAGTAGCATTCAGGGGGGGTTGGTGTTTTTT. The J gene is TRBJ2-2, the V gene TRBV30; D possibly matches TRBD1 or TRBD2 (7 bases each). Germline loops: CDR1 GTSNPN, CDR2 SVGIG (reference sequence). Trimming took off 2 bases at V and 15 bases at J, with 19 bases between the two ends. The CDR3 has 13 residues.

The chain links TRBV7-9 to TRBJ2-7; the D gene is possibly TRBD1 (6 bases). This CDR3 has 14 amino acids. Germline CDR1 and CDR2: SEHNR and FQNEAQ (reference sequence). V shed 8 bases and J shed 0 bases, with 14 bases lying between them. The CDR3 sequence: CASHRAKNSYEQYF. In nucleotides, the CDR3 is TGTGCCAGCCACAGGGCGAAAAACTCCTACGAGCAGTACTTC. Complete variable domain (other parts from reference TRBV7-9 and TRBJ2-7): DTGVSQNPRHKITKRGQNVTFRCDPISEHNRLYWYRQTLGQGPEFLTYFQNEAQLEKSRLLSDRFSAERPKGSFSTLEIQRTEQGDSAMYLCASHRAKNSYEQYFGPGTRLTVT.

The genes are TRBV5-6 and TRBJ2-3, with D possibly called TRBD1 or TRBD2 (6 bases each). This CDR3 comprises 16 residues. Trimming took 0 bases from V and 4 from J, leaving 15 bases between them. From germline, CDR1 is SGHDT and CDR2 YYEEEE. The CDR3: CASSLGVGGQADTQYF. In nucleotides, the CDR3 is TGTGCCAGCAGCTTGGGCGTCGGGGGACAAGCAGATACGCAGTATTTT. Full variable domain (rest looked up from reference TRBV5-6 and TRBJ2-3): DAGVTQSPTHLIKTRGQQVTLRCSPKSGHDTVSWYQQALGQGPQFIFQYYEEEERQRGNFPDRFSGHQFPNYSSELNVNALLLGDSALYLCASSLGVGGQADTQYFGPGTRLTVL.

V usage is TRBV7-2 and J usage is TRBJ2-7, with 10 bases matching TRBD2. The CDR3 spans 15 residues. The V gene end was trimmed by 1 base and the J gene end by 5 bases; junction bases not matched to a gene: 5. Germline-derived CDR1 and CDR2 are SGHTA and FQGNSA. For the CDR3, the DNA is TGTGCCAGCAGCTTAGGGGCTAGCGGGGGAAACGAGCAGTACTTC. This translates into CASSLGASGGNEQYF.

This chain links TRBV6-1 with TRBJ1-1; 8 bases match TRBD1. Germline-derived CDR1 and CDR2 are MNHNS and SASEGT. The length of the CDR3 is 14 residues. The trim removed 6 bases at V and 1 base at J, leaving 4 bases unmatched. The CDR3 coding sequence is TGTGCCAGCAGGGACAGGGCCCGGAACACTGAAGCTTTCTTT. Translation gives CASRDRARNTEAFF.

The V and J genes are TRBV2 and TRBJ2-2; 9 positions match TRBD1. With V trimmed by 6 bases and J by 7 bases, 6 bases remained unmatched. The CDR3 is 14 residues long. From germline, CDR1 is SNHLY and CDR2 FYNNEI. DNA for the CDR3: TGTGCCAGCAGGGGACAGGGTGCTGGCGGGGAGCTGTTTTTT. Translation gives CASRGQGAGGELFF.

The chain employs TRBV5-6 and TRBJ2-3, with D hard to call. CDR3 length: 13 residues. V lost 4 bases and J 1 base, leaving 7 bases between the germline ends. Germline V CDR1 and CDR2: SGHDT, YYEEEE. CDR3 sequence (DNA): TGTGCCAGCAGCCTCCAGGGCACAGATACGCAGTATTTT. It encodes CASSLQGTDTQYF.

The gene calls are TRBV5-4 and TRBJ2-6; no clear D. This CDR3 has 16 amino acids. Germline CDR1 SGHNT, CDR2 YYREEE (reference sequence). Trimming stripped 0 bases from V and 0 bases from J, with 7 bases between. CDR3 nucleotide sequence: TGTGCCAGCAGCTTGGACGGTAGCTCTGGGGCCAACGTCCTGACTTTC. Translation: CASSLDGSSGANVLTF.

A note on this clone: An end of the junction does not agree with germline; a read error may underlie this. The chain links TRBV5-4 to TRBJ2-1; 9 nucleotides line up with TRBD1. CDR1 and CDR2 from the germline V gene are SGHNT and YYREEE (reference sequence). This CDR3 region has 14 residues. CDR3 nucleotide sequence: TGTGCCAGCAACTTGGACAGGGGAAGCAATGAGCAGTTCTTC. It is translated as CASNLDRGSNEQFF.

V is TRBV5-6 and J is TRBJ2-2; no clear D gene. Germline V CDR1 and CDR2: SGHDT, YYEEEE. The CDR3 contains 13 residues. Trimming took 2 bases from V and 3 from J, leaving 5 bases between them. Written as DNA, the CDR3 is TGTGCCAGCAGCTTCGTTGACACCGGGGAGCTGTTTTTT. It is translated as CASSFVDTGELFF.

The J gene is TRBJ2-1, the V gene TRBV9, with a weak D call TRBD2 (6 bases). The CDR3 has 12 amino acids. The V end lost 4 bases, the J end lost 7 bases, and 9 bases lay between the germline ends. From germline, CDR1 is SGDLS and CDR2 YYNGEE. Written as DNA, the CDR3 is TGTGCCAGCAGCCGGGAGAAAAATGAGCAGTTCTTC. Protein: CASSREKNEQFF.

V usage is TRBV5-1 and J usage is TRBJ1-1; D is perhaps TRBD1 (5 bases). The CDR3 is 13 residues long. Germline V gene sequence: CDR1 SGHRS, CDR2 YFSETQ. V lost 6 bases to trimming and J lost 3 bases, with 12 bases between them. The CDR3 protein is CASKGAADTEAFF. The CDR3 nucleotides read TGCGCCAGCAAAGGGGCCGCGGACACTGAAGCTTTCTTT.

The chain joins TRBV7-2 to TRBJ2-1, with 7 bases lining up with TRBD2. The CDR3 covers 17 residues. Germline loops: CDR1 SGHTA, CDR2 FQGNSA. V was clipped by 5 bases and J by 5 bases; unmatched bases: 15. The CDR3 loop is CASSPNIRLAYNNEQFF. CDR3 nucleotides: TGTGCCAGCAGCCCTAACATTCGACTAGCCTACAACAATGAGCAGTTCTTC.

The gene calls are TRBV28 and TRBJ2-5, with D possibly TRBD1 on 7 matching bases. The V end lost 10 bases, the J end lost 4 bases, and 19 bases lay between the germline ends. Germline CDR1 reads MDHEN; CDR2 reads SYDVKM. This CDR3 region has 14 residues. CDR3 amino acids: CATLHRGGSETQYF. CDR3 in DNA: TGTGCCACCTTGCACAGGGGAGGATCAGAGACCCAGTACTTC.

The chain is built from TRBV15 and TRBJ2-3; tentative D call: TRBD1 (6 bases). The V gene's germline CDR1 is LNHNV and CDR2 YYDKDF (reference sequence). The CDR3 contains 15 residues. The V gene lost 3 bases and the J gene lost 0 bases, with 10 bases spanning the gap. This CDR3 is CATSSGTTSTDTQYF. The CDR3, as DNA: TGTGCCACCAGCAGTGGGACAACTAGCACAGATACGCAGTATTTT.

The rearrangement uses TRBV11-2 and TRBJ1-2, with a weak D call TRBD1 (5 bases). Trimming removed 6 bases at V and 0 bases at J, with 11 bases between. The CDR3 runs to 14 residues. Germline loops: CDR1 SGHAT, CDR2 FQNNGV. The CDR3 loop reads CASSLMTANYGYTF. The CDR3 DNA sequence: TGTGCCAGCAGTCTTATGACAGCTAACTATGGCTACACCTTC.

This clone came up a few times. The CDR3 is CASSRLGTGETQYF. In DNA, the CDR3 is TGTGCCAGCAGCCGATTGGGGACAGGGGAGACCCAGTACTTC. The rearrangement uses TRBV5-5 and TRBJ2-5; 9 bases match TRBD1. The CDR3 spans 14 residues. Per the germline V gene, CDR1 is SGHKS and CDR2 is YYEKEE (reference sequence). Unmatched junction bases numbered 6, after V lost 4 bases and J lost 5 bases.

The chain couples TRBV5-1 to TRBJ2-3, with D maybe TRBD1 (6 bases). Germline V CDR1 and CDR2: SGHRS, YFSETQ. This CDR3 has 14 residues. V lost 5 bases and J 1 base, leaving 11 bases between the germline ends. The CDR3 region has the DNA TGCGCCAGCAGGGGACCAGGGGGCACAGATACGCAGTATTTT. Protein: CASRGPGGTDTQYF.

In this sample, this clone turned up once. The genes are TRBV27 and TRBJ1-1; D gene uncertain. From germline, CDR1 is MNHEY and CDR2 SMNVEV (reference sequence). The V gene lost 3 bases and the J gene lost 6 bases, with 11 bases spanning the gap. The CDR3 extends over 13 amino acids. DNA for the CDR3: TGTGCCAGCAGTTTGTGGGCGGCCTCTGAAGCTTTCTTT. Translation gives CASSLWAASEAFF.

The J gene is TRBJ2-2, the V gene TRBV2, with D tentatively TRBD1 or TRBD2 (5 bases each). V lost 8 bases, J lost 2 bases, and 12 bases lay in between. Germline V lookup: CDR1 SNHLY, CDR2 FYNNEI. The CDR3 spans 14 residues. CDR3 loop: CASAAGTNTGELFF. CDR3 sequence (DNA): TGTGCCAGCGCGGCAGGGACCAACACCGGGGAGCTGTTTTTT.

The chain has TRBV6-5 and TRBJ1-4; D is unresolved. V dropped 5 bases and J dropped 7 bases, with 14 bases sitting between them. The CDR3 loop spans 14 amino acids. The germline gives CDR1 MNHEY, CDR2 SVGAGI. The CDR3 coding sequence is TGTGCCAGCAGTCCCAGGTCGGCAGGTGAAAAACTGTTTTTT. Protein: CASSPRSAGEKLFF.

This clone came up a few times. The V gene is TRBV29-1, the J gene TRBJ1-4; 7 nucleotides line up with TRBD1. V lost 7 bases, J lost 4 bases, and 6 bases stayed unmatched. The germline V gene encodes CDR1 SQVTM and CDR2 ANQGSEA. This CDR3 has 13 amino acids. CDR3 sequence: CSAQRDSNEKLFF. The CDR3 DNA follows: TGCAGCGCTCAAAGGGACAGTAATGAAAAACTGTTTTTT.

This clone was found once. The chain employs TRBV30 and TRBJ2-3; D possibly corresponds to TRBD2 (5 bases). Germline assignment: CDR1 GTSNPN and CDR2 SVGIG (reference sequence). The CDR3 has 13 residues. The CDR3 is CVSERSNADTQYF. The CDR3 nucleotides are TGTGTCTCGGAGCGGTCTAATGCGGATACGCAGTATTTT.

V and J are TRBV27 and TRBJ1-6, with D perhaps matching TRBD1 (5 bases). Germline V gene lookup returns CDR1 MNHEY and CDR2 SMNVEV (reference sequence). The CDR3 contains 14 residues. The V end was cut by 6 bases, the J end by 7 bases, with 13 bases between. The CDR3 loop is CASRSQGGNSPLHF. In DNA form, the CDR3 reads TGTGCCAGCAGATCTCAGGGTGGGAATTCACCCCTCCACTTT.